This T cell receptor (beta chain) was captured in a study of cytomegalovirus exposure and HLA in healthy donors. The study, taken as a whole, reports: Common viral pathogens seemed, in a later analysis, to connect with several of the most significant clusters. In vitro confirmation showed three CMV-associated chains to be CMV antigen specific. In terms of immune exposure information, only CMV serostatus was available. Per a later analysis, about 17,000 TCR beta sequences showed association with HLA alleles at 0.05 false discovery rate.

In the case of this clone: Its antigen is as yet unknown.

The PCR used 60 Vbeta and 13 Jbeta primers. Repertoires were generated with immunoSEQ multiplex PCR, while TCRdb's copy carries only in-frame clones and drops some. This table has approximately 100,000 clones, more than 60% appearing once. V lost 0 bases and J lost 8, with 14 bases in between. Germline V CDR1 and CDR2: SGHTA, FQGTGA. The CDR3 is 15 amino acids. Sequencing was performed on PBMCs. The V gene is TRBV7-3, the J gene TRBJ2-1; D gene ambiguous. The source is a woman younger than 30 in good health and CMV-seropositive. CDR3: CASSLTGLLGDEQFF. The CDR3 region has the DNA TGTGCCAGCAGCTTAACAGGTCTATTGGGCGATGAGCAGTTCTTC.